The following is a T cell receptor (beta chain) sequence with its context. No cognate antigen has been identified for it. No base qualities exist here, and no much larger clone lies one base off it. TCRbeta CDR3 regions were amplified from genomic DNA by means of the immunoSEQ Assay, a bias-controlled multiplex PCR. On the authors' methods: The number of nucleated cells in each sample was estimated by amplification of reference gene primers within the assay. To quantify the absolute abundance of each unique TCRbeta CDR3 rearrangement, sequence reads were collapsed and filtered. Productive Simpson clonality was computed per sample as the square root of Simpson's diversity index over productive rearrangements. As stored in TCRdb, this immuneACCESS dataset retains in-frame rearrangements with V and J assigned. A fraction of the clones does not appear; measured against another copy, unresolved V genes explain less than half of the discrepancy, and the remainder lacks a known reason. V and J calls and clone size come straight from that table; D and trimming were deduced from the DNA. The sample table holds 150,000 to 200,000 clones, of which roughly four fifths were seen once. Under 10% of the sample goes to the ten largest clones.

This sample was taken from a study of blood T cell repertoires in COVID-19 (TCRdb year 2020). Regarding the complete study: Collaborator samples came from the United States, Italy and Spain and covered acute and convalescent phases of COVID-19. The prospective study material was composed of cDNA or gDNA derived from T cells, B-cell-depleted T cells, or PBMCs. Deeply sampled blood TCRbeta repertoires from subjects exposed to, actively infected with, or recovered from COVID-19 were included in the dataset. The repertoires were made available in a free public database intended to serve as a resource for research on the immune response to SARS-CoV-2. Samples were obtained from the ongoing ImmuneRACE study (first 160 participants) and from some 1,300 subjects provided by 6 global collaborators. The sample metadata nearly always contained a de-identified subject ID, COVID-19 status, age in years and sex. Where available, HLA class I and class II types were obtained from metadata supplied by the sample provider rather than from assay-based typing.

The CDR3 measures 15 amino acids from cysteine to phenylalanine. The DNA shown is the 45-base CDR3, in frame from base 1. Relative to germline, V is missing 7 bases and J is missing 15 bases, with 20 bases of the junction outside any gene match. The germline V gene provides CDR1 MNHEY and CDR2 SVGAGI. The full study reports these points: The quantity of clinical and demographic metadata differed by source and by participant and was supplied without curation.

At one collaborating source in Seattle, patients were enrolled during active infection and were followed longitudinally through the course of disease. Whole blood was collected in K2EDTA tubes by collaborating institutions according to the institutions' own protocols. For TCRbeta analysis, collaborators shipped samples as frozen whole blood, isolated PBMCs, or DNA extracted from either of those sample types. The receptor comes from a woman aged 70-85 years with COVID-19, enrolled during active disease. This chain joins TRBV6-5 to TRBJ2-1, and TRBD2 matches 8 of the central bases. The sequenced sample was peripheral blood. The DNA reads TGTGCCAGCAAGCCCGGGACTAGGACCGACCTGAAGTCGTTCTTC. This translates into CASKPGTRTDLKSFF.